The 3 T cell receptor beta chains reported below all come from one sample, sequenced in a study of graft-versus-host responses after intestinal transplantation. Their antigens are not known. The table came from immunoSEQ multiplex PCR; TCRdb's copy has only in-frame clones and leaves some out. In the table there are 130,000 to 150,000 clones, approximately 91% of which are singletons. Specimen: unstimulated CD4+ T cells sorted from spleen or lymph node cells, collected before intestinal transplant. The origin of the receptors is a human donor who received an intestinal transplant.

V gene TRBV28 combines with J gene TRBJ2-7; D gene ambiguous. CDR1 and CDR2 (germline): MDHEN, SYDVKM. The CDR3 has 12 residues. V shed 6 bases and J shed 6 bases, with 12 bases lying between them. CDR3 coding DNA: TGTGCCAGCAGCCTTTTGCCGGCCGAGCAGTACTTC. This sequence encodes CASSLLPAEQYF.

V gene TRBV2 combines with J gene TRBJ1-1; TRBD1 aligns across 9 bases. Trimming cost V 5 bases and J 5 bases; bases outside gene matches: 9. The CDR3 runs to 15 residues. Germline CDR1 and CDR2: SNHLY and FYNNEI. The CDR3 DNA sequence: TGTGCCAGCAGTTCCGGGACAGGGAAGTCTACTGAAGCTTTCTTT. Encoded protein: CASSSGTGKSTEAFF.

The DNA for the CDR3 is TGTGCCAGCAGCCTGGCTCCCGGGAGCTCCTACGAGCAGTACTTC. This translates into CASSLAPGSSYEQYF. This chain joins TRBV7-2 and TRBJ2-7, with a possible D match to TRBD2 (6 bases). Trimming pared 5 bases from V and 0 bases from J, leaving 14 bases between. CDR1 is SGHTA, CDR2 FQGNSA, per germline. The CDR3 spans 15 residues.